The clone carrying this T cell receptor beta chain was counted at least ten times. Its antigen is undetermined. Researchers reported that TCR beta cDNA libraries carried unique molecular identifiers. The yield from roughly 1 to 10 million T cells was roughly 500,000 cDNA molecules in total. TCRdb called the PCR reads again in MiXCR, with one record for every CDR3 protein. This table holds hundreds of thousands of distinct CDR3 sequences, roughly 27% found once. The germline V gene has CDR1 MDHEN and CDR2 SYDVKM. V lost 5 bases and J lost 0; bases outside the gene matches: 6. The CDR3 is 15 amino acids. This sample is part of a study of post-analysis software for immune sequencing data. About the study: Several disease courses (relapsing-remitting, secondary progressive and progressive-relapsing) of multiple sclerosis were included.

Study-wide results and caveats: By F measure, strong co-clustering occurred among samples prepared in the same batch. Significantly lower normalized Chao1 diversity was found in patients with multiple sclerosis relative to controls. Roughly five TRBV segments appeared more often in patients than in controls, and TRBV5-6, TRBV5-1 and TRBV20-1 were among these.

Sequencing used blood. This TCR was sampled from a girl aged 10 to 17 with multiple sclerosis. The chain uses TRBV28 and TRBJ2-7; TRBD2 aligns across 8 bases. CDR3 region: CASSRAGARSYEQYF. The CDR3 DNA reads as TGTGCCAGCAGTCGAGCGGGAGCCCGCTCCTACGAGCAGTACTTC.